The clone carrying this T cell receptor (beta chain) was observed many times. Its cognate antigen is unknown. Using unique molecular identifiers, the investigators prepared the TCRbeta library. One entry per CDR3 protein results from TCRdb running MiXCR on the PCR reads. The sample records 55,000 to 90,000 distinct CDR3 sequences, roughly 4.9% being singletons. The ends lost 7 bases at V and 4 bases at J; junction bases unmatched: 7. Germline loops: CDR1 SGHVS, CDR2 FNYEAQ. CDR3 length: 15 amino acids. The data are from a study of T-cell reconstitution after alpha-beta-depleted transplantation in children. Study results and limitations: Some patients' high day-60 TCRbeta diversity was attributed to recipient cells surviving conditioning. Several hundred expanded graft clones reportedly gave rise to the alpha-beta T cells present about two months after transplant. Once a year had passed after transplant, T-cell counts and diversity came mostly from newly produced T cells.

The sequencing used PBMCs, mostly from graft donor cells, collected 180 days after TCRalphabeta/CD19-depleted stem cell transplant. The chain is built from TRBV7-6 and TRBJ2-6, with 7 bases that match TRBD2. The sequence was collected from a boy less than two years old who had a stem cell transplant for acute myeloid leukemia, so the T cells may come from the graft donor. The CDR3 loop reads CASTWGGSGANVLTF. The DNA for the CDR3 is TGTGCCAGCACCTGGGGGGGGTCGGGGGCCAACGTCCTGACTTTC. Using reference TRBV7-6 and TRBJ2-6 for the parts outside the CDR3, the full variable domain is GAGVSQSPRYKVTKRGQDVALRCDPISGHVSLYWYRQALGQGPEFLTYFNYEAQQDKSGLPNDRFSAERPEGSISTLTIQRTEQRDSAMYRCASTWGGSGANVLTFGAGSRLTVL.